This passage covers 28 T cell receptor beta chains from one sample sequenced in a study of shared clonotypes between healthy human individuals. It was CD45RO-negative cells, positively selected for CCR7, that made up naive CD8 cells, with terminally differentiated effector memory CD45RA+ cells excluded. The method was immunoSEQ multiplex PCR; TCRdb's version includes in-frame clones alone and lacks a portion of them. The sample has about 2 million clones; approximately 94% are singletons. The sequencing input was naive CD8+ T cells sorted from blood. The receptor set was obtained from a man between 18 and 35 years old in good health.

This chain's CDR3 is CASSQETATYGYTF. CDR3 in DNA: TGTGCCAGCAGCCAAGAAACAGCGACCTATGGCTACACCTTC. The chain recombines TRBV14 with TRBJ1-2; no firm D call. CDR3 length: 14 amino acids. From germline, CDR1 is SGHDN and CDR2 FVKESK. The V end was cut by 0 bases, the J end by 4 bases, with 9 bases between. The full variable domain, with the rest looked up from reference TRBV14 and TRBJ1-2, is EAGVTQFPSHSVIEKGQTVTLRCDPISGHDNLYWYRRVMGKEIKFLLHFVKESKQDESGMPNNRFLAERTGGTYSTLKVQPAELEDSGVYFCASSQETATYGYTFGSGTRLTVV.

This sequence joins TRBV2 and TRBJ1-2, with 8 bases aligning to TRBD1. CDR3 length equals 14 residues. From germline, CDR1 is SNHLY and CDR2 FYNNEI. J lost 3 bases, V lost 4 bases, and 4 bases had no gene match. The CDR3 DNA reads as TGTGCCAGCAGTGCCGGACAGGGTGACTATGGCTACACCTTC. Residues: CASSAGQGDYGYTF.

The chain employs TRBV2 and TRBJ2-3, with unresolved D. This CDR3 spans 14 amino acids. V lost 4 bases, J lost 0 bases, and 8 bases lay in between. Germline V CDR1 and CDR2: SNHLY, FYNNEI. The CDR3 spells CASSGAVSTDTQYF. The CDR3, as DNA: TGTGCCAGCAGTGGAGCTGTTAGCACAGATACGCAGTATTTT.

The chain recombines TRBV5-6 with TRBJ2-7; tentatively, D is TRBD2 (6 bases). V was trimmed by 4 bases and J by 0 bases, leaving 14 bases between them. CDR1 is SGHDT and CDR2 is YYEEEE in the germline V gene. The CDR3 contains 15 residues. CDR3 coding DNA: TGTGCCAGCAGCATAGGGGACTTGAGCTCCTACGAGCAGTACTTC. Residues: CASSIGDLSSYEQYF.

The CDR3 sequence: CASSTQGEGIQYF. DNA for the CDR3: TGTGCCAGCAGCACGCAGGGGGAGGGCATTCAGTACTTC. This chain joins TRBV9 and TRBJ2-4; D may match TRBD1 or TRBD2 (7 bases each). Germline values: CDR1 SGDLS, CDR2 YYNGEE. The CDR3 is 13 amino acids. V was clipped by 4 bases and J by 9 bases, with 14 bases between them.

The rearrangement links TRBV6-6 to TRBJ2-3, with D perhaps matching TRBD2 (5 bases). Trimming pared 1 base from V and 2 bases from J, leaving 10 bases between. Germline V gene sequence: CDR1 MNHNY, CDR2 SVGAGI (reference sequence). The CDR3 has 15 amino acids. This CDR3 is CASSYWPSSTDTQYF. DNA of the CDR3: TGTGCCAGCAGTTACTGGCCTAGCTCCACAGATACGCAGTATTTT.

The V and J genes are TRBV7-8 and TRBJ2-7; maybe TRBD1 (6 bases). Germline V gene lookup returns CDR1 SGHVS and CDR2 FQNEAQ. This CDR3 region has 16 residues. V was pared by 0 bases and J by 0 bases, with 12 bases between. The CDR3 region has the DNA TGTGCCAGCAGCTTAGCAGGACAGCTGCTCTCCTACGAGCAGTACTTC. It codes for CASSLAGQLLSYEQYF.

The genes are TRBV29-1 and TRBJ1-5; D is uncertain. The CDR3 spans 13 residues. Germline-derived CDR1 and CDR2 are SQVTM and ANQGSEA. Trimming removed 4 bases from V and 0 bases from J, with 7 bases in between. Here the CDR3 DNA reads TGCAGCGTTGCATACGGTAGCAATCAGCCCCAGCATTTT. The encoded protein is CSVAYGSNQPQHF.

The rearrangement uses TRBV19 and TRBJ2-3; D might be TRBD1 (6 bases). Trimming removed 0 bases from V and 6 bases from J, with 13 bases in between. The V gene's germline CDR1 is LNHDA and CDR2 SQIVND (reference sequence). This CDR3 spans 15 amino acids. CDR3 DNA sequence: TGTGCCAGTAGTATAGACCACCAGGGGTTTGATACGCAGTATTTT. Translated, it gives CASSIDHQGFDTQYF.

The chain employs TRBV18 and TRBJ2-5; possibly TRBD2 for D (5 bases). V was cut by 1 base and J by 4 bases, with 7 bases left in between. Germline loops: CDR1 KGHSH, CDR2 LQKENI. The CDR3 has 13 residues. Here the CDR3 reads CASSPLRGETQYF. CDR3 bases: TGTGCCAGCTCACCACTCCGGGGAGAGACCCAGTACTTC.

This clone was detected only once. The genes are TRBV5-1 and TRBJ1-2; 9 nucleotides line up with TRBD1. From germline, CDR1 is SGHRS and CDR2 YFSETQ. V shed 3 bases, J shed 4 bases, and the junction held 16 bases outside the gene matches. CDR3 length: 18 residues. In nucleotides, the CDR3 is TGCGCCAGCAGCTCCGTAGGGACAGGGAGGGTTGTAAGCTATGGCTACACCTTC. Residues: CASSSVGTGRVVSYGYTF.

The chain is built from TRBV30 and TRBJ2-7, with D hard to call. Germline V lookup: CDR1 GTSNPN, CDR2 SVGIG (reference sequence). V was trimmed by 0 bases and J by 0 bases, leaving 6 bases between them. CDR3 size: 13 residues. The CDR3 DNA reads as TGTGCCTGGAGTGTTGACAACTCCTACGAGCAGTACTTC. It is translated as CAWSVDNSYEQYF.

This chain links TRBV2 with TRBJ1-3; D gene uncertain. The ends were cut back, 5 bases at V and 3 bases at J, with 8 bases in the middle. Per the germline V gene, CDR1 is SNHLY and CDR2 is FYNNEI. The CDR3 totals 13 residues. The CDR3 loop reads CASSKGYGNTIYF. DNA for the CDR3: TGTGCCAGCAGTAAGGGTTATGGAAACACCATATATTTT.

This clone showed up just once. The identical CDR3 is also encoded by other nucleotide sequences in the sample. The chain has TRBV7-3 and TRBJ2-1; D not resolved. The germline V gene has CDR1 SGHTA and CDR2 FQGTGA. The ends were cut back, 2 bases at V and 4 bases at J, with 6 bases in the middle. The CDR3 runs to 13 residues. The CDR3 DNA sequence: TGTGCCAGCAGCTTATCCGGATACAATGAGCAGTTCTTC. Its translation is CASSLSGYNEQFF.

The gene calls are TRBV5-4 and TRBJ2-2; D not certain. Looked up from germline, CDR1 is SGHNT and CDR2 is YYREEE (reference sequence). The CDR3 runs 12 residues. The V gene lost 9 bases and the J gene lost 1 base, with 7 bases spanning the gap. The chain's CDR3 is CAIDRNTGELFF. The CDR3, as DNA: TGTGCCATCGACCGGAACACCGGGGAGCTGTTTTTT.

In its sample, this clone was seen once. The chain has TRBV30 and TRBJ2-4, with a tentative D call TRBD1 (6 bases). This CDR3 region has 13 residues. Trimming pared 2 bases from V and 9 bases from J, leaving 14 bases between. Germline loops: CDR1 GTSNPN, CDR2 SVGIG (reference sequence). CDR3 bases: TGTGCCTGGAGTCCAGGGGCTCGGGGCATTCAGTACTTC. Translated: CAWSPGARGIQYF.

This sequence joins TRBV7-6 and TRBJ2-2, with 9 bases matching TRBD1. The V segment lost 4 bases and the J segment 7 bases; nucleotides outside the gene matches: 4. This CDR3 region has 14 residues. CDR1 and CDR2 (germline): SGHVS, FNYEAQ. CDR3 sequence reads: CASSSDRGGGELFF. For the CDR3, the DNA is TGTGCCAGCAGCTCGGACAGGGGTGGCGGGGAGCTGTTTTTT.

CDR3 loop: CASSGGTRREQFF. CDR3 bases: TGTGCCAGCAGCGGTGGGACCCGAAGGGAGCAGTTCTTC. The chain uses TRBV9 and TRBJ2-1; tentatively, D is TRBD1 or TRBD2 (5 bases each). Per the germline V gene, CDR1 is SGDLS and CDR2 is YYNGEE. The CDR3 is 13 amino acids. V was shortened by 3 bases and J by 10 bases, with 14 bases between the two germline ends.

This chain connects TRBV2 to TRBJ1-4; D call uncertain. This CDR3 comprises 14 residues. Per germline, CDR1 SNHLY and CDR2 FYNNEI. The V end lost 4 bases, the J end lost 8 bases, and 14 bases lay between the germline ends. CDR3 in DNA: TGTGCCAGCAGTGGGACTATACGACGGGAAAAACTGTTTTTT. Its translation is CASSGTIRREKLFF.

About this clone itself: Germline and junction disagree at one end, which may indicate a read error. This sequence joins TRBV7-7 and TRBJ2-7; 9 bases fit TRBD1. This CDR3 comprises 14 residues. Germline assignment: CDR1 SSHAT and CDR2 FNYEAQ (reference sequence). CDR3 sequence (DNA): TGTGCTAGCAGCACGGGACAGGGCCCATACGAGCAGTACTTC. Protein sequence: CASSTGQGPYEQYF. Looking up the rest from reference TRBV7-7 and TRBJ2-7 gives the full variable domain: GAGVSQSPRYKVTKRGQDVTLRCDPISSHATLYWYQQALGQGPEFLTYFNYEAQPDKSGLPSDRFSAERPEGSISTLTIQRTEQRDSAMYRCASSTGQGPYEQYFGPGTRLTVT.

The chain joins TRBV30 to TRBJ2-7; TRBD2 matches 10 bases. CDR1 GTSNPN and CDR2 SVGIG come from the germline V gene (reference sequence). The CDR3 has 14 amino acids. With 2 bases clipped from V and 4 bases from J, the junction kept 5 bases outside the gene matches. DNA of the CDR3: TGTGCCTGGAGTCCCCCTAGCGGGAGTTACGAGCAGTACTTC. It translates to CAWSPPSGSYEQYF. The full variable domain, completed using reference TRBV30 and TRBJ2-7, is SQTIHQWPATLVQPVGSPLSLECTVEGTSNPNLYWYRQAAGRGLQLLFYSVGIGQISSEVPQNLSASRPQDRQFILSSKKLLLSDSGFYLCAWSPPSGSYEQYFGPGTRLTVT.

V usage is TRBV7-9 and J usage is TRBJ2-1, with D hard to call. Germline assignment: CDR1 SEHNR and CDR2 FQNEAQ (reference sequence). The CDR3 consists of 13 residues. V was shortened by 8 bases and J by 0 bases, with 8 bases between the two germline ends. In nucleotides, the CDR3 is TGTGCCAGCCCCGCGGCCTCCTACAATGAGCAGTTCTTC. Translation: CASPAASYNEQFF.

The chain has TRBV19 and TRBJ2-1, with D possibly matching TRBD1 (6 bases). Trimming shortened V by 6 bases and J by 2 bases, and 11 bases separated the two germline ends. This CDR3 is built from 14 residues. CDR1 and CDR2 (germline): LNHDA, SQIVND (reference sequence). In nucleotides, the CDR3 is TGTGCCAGTAGCGGACAGCTTGCCTACAATGAGCAGTTCTTC. This gives the protein CASSGQLAYNEQFF. The complete variable domain, with remaining parts taken from reference TRBV19 and TRBJ2-1, reads DGGITQSPKYLFRKEGQNVTLSCEQNLNHDAMYWYRQDPGQGLRLIYYSQIVNDFQKGDIAEGYSVSREKKESFPLTVTSAQKNPTAFYLCASSGQLAYNEQFFGPGTRLTVL.

As concerns this clone: Other nucleotide sequences from this sample produce the same CDR3. The rearrangement joins TRBV7-9 to TRBJ1-5; the D gene is possibly TRBD1 (6 bases). CDR3 size: 15 residues. Germline assignment: CDR1 SEHNR and CDR2 FQNEAQ (reference sequence). With 1 base removed from V and 1 base from J, the gap between germline ends came to 8 bases. The CDR3 DNA follows: TGTGCCAGCAGCTTAGGGGGGCTGAGCAATCAGCCCCAGCATTTT. Translation: CASSLGGLSNQPQHF.

The chain has TRBV6-1 and TRBJ2-1; perhaps TRBD1 as D (5 bases). Germline V CDR1 and CDR2: MNHNS, SASEGT. The CDR3 loop spans 15 amino acids. The V end was cut by 6 bases, the J end by 1 base, with 13 bases between. The CDR3 region is CASSQSRDSYNEQFF. CDR3 DNA: TGTGCCAGCAGCCAAAGCAGGGATTCCTACAATGAGCAGTTCTTC.

About this clone itself: Other DNA sequences within the sample encode an identical CDR3. The chain combines TRBV7-9 with TRBJ2-1; D uncertain. V was shortened by 4 bases and J by 4 bases, with 8 bases between the two germline ends. Germline V lookup: CDR1 SEHNR, CDR2 FQNEAQ (reference sequence). The CDR3 has 13 amino acids. CDR3 in amino acids: CASSSPLYNEQFF. As DNA, the CDR3 is TGTGCCAGCAGCTCACCCCTTTACAATGAGCAGTTCTTC.

This clone was seen once. The chain couples TRBV13 to TRBJ2-7; 7 bases align to TRBD1. Trimming removed 3 bases from V and 3 bases from J; junction bases left unmatched: 2. The germline CDR1 and CDR2 sequences are PRHDT and FYEKMQ (reference sequence). The CDR3 has 13 amino acids. The CDR3 loop is CASSLTGFYEQYF. The DNA of the CDR3 is TGTGCCAGCAGCTTGACAGGGTTCTACGAGCAGTACTTC.

This clone was recorded only once. The genes are TRBV9 and TRBJ2-7; maybe TRBD2 (5 bases). Germline-derived CDR1 and CDR2 are SGDLS and YYNGEE. This CDR3 has 13 residues. The V and J ends lost 4 bases and 5 bases respectively, with 13 bases between them. The CDR3 bases are TGTGCCAGCAGCCTCGAGAGGGCAGACGAGCAGTACTTC. It yields the protein CASSLERADEQYF.